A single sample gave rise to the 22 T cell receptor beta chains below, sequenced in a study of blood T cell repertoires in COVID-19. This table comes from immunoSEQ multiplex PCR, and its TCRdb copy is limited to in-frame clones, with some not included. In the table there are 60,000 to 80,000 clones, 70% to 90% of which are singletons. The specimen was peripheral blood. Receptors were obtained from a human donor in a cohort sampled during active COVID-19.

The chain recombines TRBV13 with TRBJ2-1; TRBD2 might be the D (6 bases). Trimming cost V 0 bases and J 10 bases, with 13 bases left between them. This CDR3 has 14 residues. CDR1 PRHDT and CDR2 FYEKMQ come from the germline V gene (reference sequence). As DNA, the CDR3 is TGTGCCAGCAGCTTAGGCTTCCGTAGCGGCGAGCAGTTCTTC. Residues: CASSLGFRSGEQFF.

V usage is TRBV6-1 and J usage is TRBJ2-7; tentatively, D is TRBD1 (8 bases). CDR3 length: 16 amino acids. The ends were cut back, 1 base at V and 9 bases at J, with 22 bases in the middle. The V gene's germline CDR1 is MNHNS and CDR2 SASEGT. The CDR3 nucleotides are TGTGCCAGCAGTGAAGGGACAGGGTTTTCTCCTAGCGGGCAGTACTTC. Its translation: CASSEGTGFSPSGQYF.

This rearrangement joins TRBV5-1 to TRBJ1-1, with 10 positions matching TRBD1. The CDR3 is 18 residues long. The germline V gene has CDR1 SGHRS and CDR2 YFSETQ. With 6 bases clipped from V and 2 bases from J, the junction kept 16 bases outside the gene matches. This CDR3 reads CASTRLPGQGRINTEAFF. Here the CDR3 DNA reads TGCGCCAGCACTCGATTACCGGGACAGGGGCGCATAAACACTGAAGCTTTCTTT.

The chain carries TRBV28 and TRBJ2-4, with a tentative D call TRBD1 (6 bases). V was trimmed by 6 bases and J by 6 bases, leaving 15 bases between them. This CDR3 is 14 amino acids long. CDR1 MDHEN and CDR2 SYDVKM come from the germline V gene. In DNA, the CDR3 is TGTGCCAGCAGCTTCGGGCCACAGGGAAACATTCAGTACTTC. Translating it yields CASSFGPQGNIQYF.

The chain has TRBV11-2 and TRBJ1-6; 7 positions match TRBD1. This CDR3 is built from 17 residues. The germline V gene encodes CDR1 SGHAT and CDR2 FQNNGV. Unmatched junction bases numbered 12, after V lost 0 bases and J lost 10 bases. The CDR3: CASSLDPARRGPSPLHF. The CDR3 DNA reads TGTGCCAGCAGCTTAGATCCGGCACGAAGGGGGCCGTCACCCCTCCACTTT.

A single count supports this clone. CDR3: CASGHGQGVHEQYF. CDR3 DNA: TGTGCTAGTGGCCACGGACAGGGGGTCCACGAGCAGTACTTC. The V gene is TRBV12-5, the J gene TRBJ2-7; 10 positions match TRBD1. After removal of 6 bases from V and 5 bases from J, the junction contained 7 bases not matched to a gene. The CDR3 extends over 14 amino acids. CDR1 and CDR2 from the germline V gene are LGHNT and FRNRAP.

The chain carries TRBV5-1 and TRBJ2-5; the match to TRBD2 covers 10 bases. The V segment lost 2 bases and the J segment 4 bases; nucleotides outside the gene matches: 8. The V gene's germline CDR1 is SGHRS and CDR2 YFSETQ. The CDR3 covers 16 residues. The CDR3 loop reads CASSLSSGGRGETQYF. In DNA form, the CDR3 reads TGCGCCAGCAGCTTATCTAGCGGGGGACGGGGAGAGACCCAGTACTTC.

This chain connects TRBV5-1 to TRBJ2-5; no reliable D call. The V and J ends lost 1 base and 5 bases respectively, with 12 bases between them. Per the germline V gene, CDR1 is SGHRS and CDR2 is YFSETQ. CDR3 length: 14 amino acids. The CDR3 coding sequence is TGCGCCAGCAGCTTGTGGTCTGTCGGGGAGACCCAGTACTTC. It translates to CASSLWSVGETQYF.

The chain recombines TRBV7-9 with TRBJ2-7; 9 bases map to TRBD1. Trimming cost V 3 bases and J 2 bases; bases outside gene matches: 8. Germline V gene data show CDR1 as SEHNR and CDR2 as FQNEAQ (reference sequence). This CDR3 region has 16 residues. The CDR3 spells CASSFQPGQGPYEQYF. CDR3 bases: TGTGCCAGCAGCTTCCAACCGGGACAGGGACCCTACGAGCAGTACTTC.

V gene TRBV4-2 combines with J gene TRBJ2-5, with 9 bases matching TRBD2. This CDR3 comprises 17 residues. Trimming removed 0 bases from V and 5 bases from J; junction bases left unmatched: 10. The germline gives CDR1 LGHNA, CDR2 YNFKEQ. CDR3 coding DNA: TGTGCCAGCAGCCAAGATCCAGCGGGGGGCCCAATCGAGACCCAGTACTTC. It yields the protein CASSQDPAGGPIETQYF.

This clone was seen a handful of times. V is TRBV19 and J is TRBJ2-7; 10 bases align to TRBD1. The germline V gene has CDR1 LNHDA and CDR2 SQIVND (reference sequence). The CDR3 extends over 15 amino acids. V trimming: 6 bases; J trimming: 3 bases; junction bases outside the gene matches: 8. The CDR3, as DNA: TGTGCCAGTAGCTACACTGGGACAGGGGTCTACGAGCAGTACTTC. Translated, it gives CASSYTGTGVYEQYF.

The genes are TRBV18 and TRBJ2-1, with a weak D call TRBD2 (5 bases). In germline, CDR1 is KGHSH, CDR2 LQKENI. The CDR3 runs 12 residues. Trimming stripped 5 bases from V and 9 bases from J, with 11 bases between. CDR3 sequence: CASSFPGGEQFF. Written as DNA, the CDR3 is TGTGCCAGCTCATTTCCAGGAGGTGAGCAGTTCTTC.

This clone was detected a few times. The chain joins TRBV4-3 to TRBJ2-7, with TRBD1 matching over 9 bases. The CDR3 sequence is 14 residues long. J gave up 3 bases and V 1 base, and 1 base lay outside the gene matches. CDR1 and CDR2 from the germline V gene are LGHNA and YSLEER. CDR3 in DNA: TGCGCCAGCAGCCAAGGACAGGGGGTCTACGAGCAGTACTTC. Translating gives CASSQGQGVYEQYF.

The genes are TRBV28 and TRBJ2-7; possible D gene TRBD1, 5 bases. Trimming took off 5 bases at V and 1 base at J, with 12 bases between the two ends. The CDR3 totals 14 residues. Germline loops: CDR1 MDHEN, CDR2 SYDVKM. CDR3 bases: TGTGCCAGCAGTCAGGGTACCAGTTCCTACGAGCAGTACTTC. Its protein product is CASSQGTSSYEQYF. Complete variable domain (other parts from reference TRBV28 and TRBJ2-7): DVKVTQSSRYLVKRTGEKVFLECVQDMDHENMFWYRQDPGLGLRLIYFSYDVKMKEKGDIPEGYSVSREKKERFSLILESASTNQTSMYLCASSQGTSSYEQYFGPGTRLTVT.

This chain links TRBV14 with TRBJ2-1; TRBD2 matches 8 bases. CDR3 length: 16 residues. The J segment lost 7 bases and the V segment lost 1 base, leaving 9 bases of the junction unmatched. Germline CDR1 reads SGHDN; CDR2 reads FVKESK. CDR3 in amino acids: CASSQGNSGSGNEQFF. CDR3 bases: TGTGCCAGCAGCCAAGGGAACAGCGGGAGTGGGAATGAGCAGTTCTTC.

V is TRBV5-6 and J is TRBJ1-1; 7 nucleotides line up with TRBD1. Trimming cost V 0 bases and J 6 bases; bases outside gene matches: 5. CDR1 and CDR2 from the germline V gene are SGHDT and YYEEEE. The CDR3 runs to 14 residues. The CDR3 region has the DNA TGTGCCAGCAGCTTGGGGACAGGTCAGTCTGAAGCTTTCTTT. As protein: CASSLGTGQSEAFF.

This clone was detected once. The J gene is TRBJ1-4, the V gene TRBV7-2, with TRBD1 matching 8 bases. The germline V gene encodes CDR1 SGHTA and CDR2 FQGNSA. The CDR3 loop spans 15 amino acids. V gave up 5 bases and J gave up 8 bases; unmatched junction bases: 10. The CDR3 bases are TGTGCCAGCAGCACAGGACAGGGCGGTTGGGAAAAACTGTTTTTT. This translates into CASSTGQGGWEKLFF. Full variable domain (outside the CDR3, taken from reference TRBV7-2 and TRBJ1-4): GAGVSQSPSNKVTEKGKDVELRCDPISGHTALYWYRQSLGQGLEFLIYFQGNSAPDKSGLPSDRFSAERTGGSVSTLTIQRTQQEDSAVYLCASSTGQGGWEKLFFGSGTQLSVL.

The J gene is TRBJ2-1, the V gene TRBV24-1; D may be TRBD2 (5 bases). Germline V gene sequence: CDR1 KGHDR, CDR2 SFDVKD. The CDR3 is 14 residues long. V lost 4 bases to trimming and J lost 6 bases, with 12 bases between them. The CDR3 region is CATSERAVLNEQFF. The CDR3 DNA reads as TGTGCCACCAGTGAAAGAGCGGTACTCAATGAGCAGTTCTTC.

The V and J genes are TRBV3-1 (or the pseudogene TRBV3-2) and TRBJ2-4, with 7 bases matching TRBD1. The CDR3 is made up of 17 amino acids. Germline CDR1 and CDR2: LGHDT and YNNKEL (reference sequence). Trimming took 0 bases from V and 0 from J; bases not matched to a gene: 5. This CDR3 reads CASSQDGRGSAKNIQYF. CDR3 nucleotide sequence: TGTGCCAGCAGCCAAGATGGCAGGGGGTCAGCCAAAAACATTCAGTACTTC.

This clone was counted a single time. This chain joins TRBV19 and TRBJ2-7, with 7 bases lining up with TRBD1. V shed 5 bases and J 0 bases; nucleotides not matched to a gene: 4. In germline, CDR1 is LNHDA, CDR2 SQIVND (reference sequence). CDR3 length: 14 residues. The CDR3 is CASSWDSSSYEQYF. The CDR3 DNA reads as TGTGCCAGTAGTTGGGACAGCAGCTCCTACGAGCAGTACTTC.

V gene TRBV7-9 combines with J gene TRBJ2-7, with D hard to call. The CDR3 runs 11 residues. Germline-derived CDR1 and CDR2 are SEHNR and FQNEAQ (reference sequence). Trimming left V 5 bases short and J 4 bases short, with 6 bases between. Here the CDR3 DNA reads TGTGCCAGCAGCGCAACTTACGAGCAGTACTTC. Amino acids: CASSATYEQYF. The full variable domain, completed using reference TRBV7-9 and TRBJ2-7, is DTGVSQNPRHKITKRGQNVTFRCDPISEHNRLYWYRQTLGQGPEFLTYFQNEAQLEKSRLLSDRFSAERPKGSFSTLEIQRTEQGDSAMYLCASSATYEQYFGPGTRLTVT.

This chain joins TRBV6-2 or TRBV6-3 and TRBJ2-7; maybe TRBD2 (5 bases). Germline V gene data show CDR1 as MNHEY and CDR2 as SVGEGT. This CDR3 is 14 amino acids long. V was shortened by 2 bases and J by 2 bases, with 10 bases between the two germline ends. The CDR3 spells CASSYEDGAYEQYF. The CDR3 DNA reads TGTGCCAGCAGTTACGAGGACGGGGCCTACGAGCAGTACTTC.